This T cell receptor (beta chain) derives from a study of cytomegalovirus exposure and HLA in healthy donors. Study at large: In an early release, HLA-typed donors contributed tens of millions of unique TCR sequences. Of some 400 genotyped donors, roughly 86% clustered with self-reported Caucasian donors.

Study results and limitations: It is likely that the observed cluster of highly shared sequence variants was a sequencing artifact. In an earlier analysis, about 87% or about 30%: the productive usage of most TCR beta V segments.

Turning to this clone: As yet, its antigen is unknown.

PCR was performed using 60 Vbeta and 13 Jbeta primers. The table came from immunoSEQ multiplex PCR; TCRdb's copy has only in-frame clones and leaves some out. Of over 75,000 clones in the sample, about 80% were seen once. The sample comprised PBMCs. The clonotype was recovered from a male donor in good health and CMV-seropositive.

The CDR3 loop reads CASSQETESRAFF. DNA for the CDR3: TGTGCCAGCAGCCAGGAGACGGAGTCTCGAGCTTTCTTT. J is TRBJ1-1 and V is TRBV4-2; D unclear. Looked up from germline, CDR1 is LGHNA and CDR2 is YNFKEQ. The CDR3 runs 13 residues. V lost 3 bases to trimming and J lost 10 bases, with 15 bases between them.